The 9 T cell receptor beta chains below come from one sample, sequenced in a study of T cell responses to AZD1222 COVID-19 vaccine. The table came from immunoSEQ multiplex PCR; TCRdb's copy has only in-frame clones and leaves some out. The sample records roughly 100,000 clones, less than 90% being singletons. The sequences come from peripheral blood, collected on day 0 of AZD1222 vaccination. The receptors derive from an adult in good health.

The CDR3 DNA reads as TGTGCCAGCAGTGACCACGGGAGGGTGGGGGAGCAGTACTTC. It is translated as CASSDHGRVGEQYF. The V gene is TRBV25-1, the J gene TRBJ2-7; 8 nucleotides align to TRBD2. Germline CDR1 reads MGHDK; CDR2 reads SYGVNS. This CDR3 spans 14 amino acids. With 3 bases clipped from V and 7 bases from J, the junction kept 8 bases outside the gene matches.

The chain is built from TRBV5-1 and TRBJ2-7; 10 positions agree with TRBD2. Per germline, CDR1 SGHRS and CDR2 YFSETQ. Trimming at V came to 0 bases and at J to 5 bases, leaving 11 bases not matched to a gene. The CDR3 runs 17 residues. CDR3 DNA sequence: TGCGCCAGCAGCTTGGCCCCTGGGAGCGGGGGGGCCCACGAGCAGTACGTC. Encoded protein: CASSLAPGSGGAHEQYV.

The rearrangement links TRBV3-1 (or the pseudogene TRBV3-2) to TRBJ1-1; no clear D. The CDR3 runs 14 residues. V lost 1 base and J lost 5, with 11 bases in between. Germline V gene lookup returns CDR1 LGHDT and CDR2 YNNKEL (reference sequence). The CDR3 sequence: CASSQVGGLTEAFF. The CDR3 bases are TGTGCCAGCAGCCAAGTGGGAGGACTTACTGAAGCTTTCTTT.

The V and J genes are TRBV3-1 (or the pseudogene TRBV3-2) and TRBJ1-2, with 9 positions matching TRBD1. Germline CDR1 is LGHDT and CDR2 is YNNKEL (reference sequence). Germline trimming cut 4 bases from V and 4 bases from J; bases unmatched to any gene: 4. CDR3 length: 14 residues. The CDR3 region is CASSRGQGSYGYTF. For the CDR3, the DNA is TGTGCCAGCAGCCGCGGACAGGGGTCCTATGGCTACACCTTC.

This rearrangement joins TRBV5-6 to TRBJ1-2, with TRBD1 matching 9 bases. This CDR3 has 15 residues. V trimming: 0 bases; J trimming: 6 bases; junction bases outside the gene matches: 6. Germline V CDR1 and CDR2: SGHDT, YYEEEE. The CDR3 bases are TGTGCCAGCAGCTTGGATCAGGGGACAGGGAATGGCTACACCTTC. Translation: CASSLDQGTGNGYTF.

The V call is TRBV29-1, the J call TRBJ2-1; D uncertain. The CDR3 sequence is 18 residues long. CDR1 and CDR2 from the germline V gene are SQVTM and ANQGSEA. V shed 3 bases and J shed 3 bases, with 24 bases lying between them. The CDR3 loop is CSVDFGFRLRNDYNEQFF. CDR3 DNA: TGCAGCGTTGATTTTGGTTTTAGGCTACGAAACGACTACAATGAGCAGTTCTTC.

The V gene is TRBV29-1, the J gene TRBJ2-1; 12 bases map to TRBD2. V lost 7 bases to trimming and J lost 8 bases; unmatched junction nucleotides: 15. This CDR3 is built from 16 residues. Germline lookup yields CDR1 SQVTM and CDR2 ANQGSEA. The DNA of the CDR3 is TGCAGCGCAATTACTAGCGGGGGGCCGGATGCGTATGAGCAGTTCTTC. Translating gives CSAITSGGPDAYEQFF.

V gene TRBV7-9 combines with J gene TRBJ2-2; a possible D gene is TRBD2 (6 bases). The CDR3 contains 13 residues. Germline lookup yields CDR1 SEHNR and CDR2 FQNEAQ (reference sequence). Trimming removed 5 bases at V and 5 bases at J, with 9 bases between. The CDR3 DNA is TGTGCCAGCAGCCCCGCGGGAACCGGGGAGCTGTTTTTT. This encodes CASSPAGTGELFF.

The chain employs TRBV5-8 and TRBJ2-5, with D perhaps TRBD1 (5 bases). CDR1 is SGHTS and CDR2 is YDEGEE in the germline V gene. This CDR3 is 14 amino acids long. Between the trimmed V and J ends, which lost 4 bases and 5 bases, there was a span of 15 bases. The CDR3 reads CASSHAWTMETQYF. The CDR3 nucleotides are TGTGCCAGCAGCCACGCCTGGACAATGGAGACCCAGTACTTC.